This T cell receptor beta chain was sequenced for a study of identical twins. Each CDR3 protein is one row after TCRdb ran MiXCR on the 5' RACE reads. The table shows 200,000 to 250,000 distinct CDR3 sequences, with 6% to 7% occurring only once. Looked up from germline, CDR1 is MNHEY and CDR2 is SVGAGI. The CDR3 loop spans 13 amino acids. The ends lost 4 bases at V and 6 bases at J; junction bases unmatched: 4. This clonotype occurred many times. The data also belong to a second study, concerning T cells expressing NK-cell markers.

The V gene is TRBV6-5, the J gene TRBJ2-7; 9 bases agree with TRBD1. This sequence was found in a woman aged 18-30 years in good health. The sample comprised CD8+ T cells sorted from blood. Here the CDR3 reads CASSWDRAVEQYF. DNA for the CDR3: TGTGCCAGCAGTTGGGACAGGGCTGTCGAGCAGTACTTC.